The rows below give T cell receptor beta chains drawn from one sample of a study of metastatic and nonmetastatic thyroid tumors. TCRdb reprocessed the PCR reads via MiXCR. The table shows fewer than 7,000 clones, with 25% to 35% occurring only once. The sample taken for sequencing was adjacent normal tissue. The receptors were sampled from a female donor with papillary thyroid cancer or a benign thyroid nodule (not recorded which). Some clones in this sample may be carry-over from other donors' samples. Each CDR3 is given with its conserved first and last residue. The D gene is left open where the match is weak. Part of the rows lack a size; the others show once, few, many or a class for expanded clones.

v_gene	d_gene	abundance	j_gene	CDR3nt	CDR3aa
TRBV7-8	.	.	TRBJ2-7	TGTGCCAGCAGCTTCTGCGGGCTATCCGCCTACGAGCAGTACTTC	CASSFCGLSAYEQYF
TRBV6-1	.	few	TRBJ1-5	TGTGCCAGCACTCAAGGACAGTACAATCAGCCCCAGCATTTT	CASTQGQYNQPQHF
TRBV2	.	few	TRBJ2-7	TGTGCCAGCAGTGAAGTGGGAGGAAACGAGCAGTACTTC	CASSEVGGNEQYF
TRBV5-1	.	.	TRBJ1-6	TGCGCCAGCAGCGTTACAGGGTTCGGCTATAATTCACCCCTCCACTTT	CASSVTGFGYNSPLHF
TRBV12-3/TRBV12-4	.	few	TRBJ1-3	TGTGCCAGCAGTCAAAACTCTGGAAACACCATATATTTT	CASSQNSGNTIYF
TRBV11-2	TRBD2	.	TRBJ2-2	TGTGCCAGCAGCCCCTTTCGGGGGGGCAGGAACACCGGGGAGCTGTTTTTT	CASSPFRGGRNTGELFF
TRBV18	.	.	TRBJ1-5	TGTGCCAGCTCACCCGCTACTCAGGGAAAGAGCAATCAGCCCCAGCATTTT	CASSPATQGKSNQPQHF
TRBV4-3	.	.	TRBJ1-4	TGCGCCGGCAGCCGGGCGACCCCGGTAGGGGATGAAAAACAGTTTTTT	CAGSRATPVGDEKQFF
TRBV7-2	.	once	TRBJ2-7	TGTGCCAGCAGCTGGACAGTAAGCTCCTACGAGCAGTACTTC	CASSWTVSSYEQYF
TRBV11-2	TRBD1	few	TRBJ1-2	TGTGCCAGCAGCTTAGAGCCCGGACAGGGGACGGCGGGCTACACCTTC	CASSLEPGQGTAGYTF
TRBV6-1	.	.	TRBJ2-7	TGTGCCAGCAGTGGGAAAGTCGAGCAGTACTTC	CASSGKVEQYF
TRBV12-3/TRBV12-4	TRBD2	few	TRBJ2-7	TGTGCCAGCAGCCTTAGGGGAGGGCCCTACGGGCAGTACTTC	CASSLRGGPYGQYF
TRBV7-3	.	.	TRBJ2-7	TGTGCCAGCAGCTTAACGCCGTCCTACGAGCAGTACTTC	CASSLTPSYEQYF
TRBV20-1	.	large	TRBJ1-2	TGCACCGGGGACCCTCACTATGGCTACACCTTC	CTGDPHYGYTF
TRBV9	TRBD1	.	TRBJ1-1	TGTGCCAGCAGCGTAGTGGACAGGGGACGGGGCACTGAAGCTTTCTTT	CASSVVDRGRGTEAFF
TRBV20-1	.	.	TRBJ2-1	TGCAGTGCTACCCCCACTATCTTCTCCTACAATGAGCAGTTCTTC	CSATPTIFSYNEQFF
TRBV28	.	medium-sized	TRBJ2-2	TGTGCCAGCAGATCAACCCCTAGGCAGAGTAACACCGGGGAGCTGTTTTTT	CASRSTPRQSNTGELFF
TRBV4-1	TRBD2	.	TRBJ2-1	TGCGCCAGCAGCCAAACGACTAGCGGGACCGTCTTCAATGAGCAGTTCTTC	CASSQTTSGTVFNEQFF
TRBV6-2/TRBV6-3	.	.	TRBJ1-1	TGTGCCAGCAGTCCCTCAGGGAACACTGAAGCTTTCTTT	CASSPSGNTEAFF
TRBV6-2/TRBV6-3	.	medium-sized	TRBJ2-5	TGTGCCAGCAGTCCTTGGACAGTTCAAGAGACCCAGTACTTC	CASSPWTVQETQYF
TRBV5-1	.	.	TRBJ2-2	TGCGCCAGGGTCCCCAGGGCTGTGGGCTACACCGGGGAGCTGTTTTTT	CARVPRAVGYTGELFF
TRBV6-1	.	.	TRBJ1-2	TGTGCCAGCAGTCCCCAACAGGGAAGGAACTATGGCTACACCTTC	CASSPQQGRNYGYTF
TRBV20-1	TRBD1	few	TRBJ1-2	TGCAGTGCTAGGTGGGGACAGTATGGCTACACCTTC	CSARWGQYGYTF
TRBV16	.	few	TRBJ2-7	TGTGCCAGCAGCCAATGGATCACCTACGAGCAGTACTTC	CASSQWITYEQYF
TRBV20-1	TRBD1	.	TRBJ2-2	TGCAGTGCTATTGGGACAGGGGCCACCTGTGAGCTTTTTTTT	CSAIGTGATCELFF
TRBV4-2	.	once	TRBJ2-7	TGTGCCAGCAGCCAAGACCCGGACAGCTACTACTACGAGCAGTACTTC	CASSQDPDSYYYEQYF
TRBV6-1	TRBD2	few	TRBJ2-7	TGTGCCAGCAACTTGAGCGGGAGCCTCTACGAGCAGTACTTC	CASNLSGSLYEQYF
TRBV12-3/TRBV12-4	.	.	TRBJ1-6	TGTGCCAGCAGCACCACAGGGATTTCACCCCTCCACTTT	CASSTTGISPLHF
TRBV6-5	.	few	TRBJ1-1	TGTGCCAGCAGTTACTCGTTGCAGGGCGGTGTCACTGAAGCTTTCTTT	CASSYSLQGGVTEAFF
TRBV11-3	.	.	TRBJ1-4	TGTGCCAGCAGCTTAGAGACAGGTGCCTTTGCAACTAATGAAAAACTGTTTTTT	CASSLETGAFATNEKLFF
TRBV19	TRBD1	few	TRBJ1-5	TGTGCCAGTAGTATTCCAGGGGGCCATCAGCCCCAGCATTTT	CASSIPGGHQPQHF
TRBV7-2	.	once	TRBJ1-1	TGTGCCAGCAGCTTAGGCGGTGCGCAGAAGACTGAAGCGTTCTTT	CASSLGGAQKTEAFF
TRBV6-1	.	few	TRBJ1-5	TGTGCCAGCAGAGTCGGGTGGACGTATAGCAATCAGCCCCAGCATTTT	CASRVGWTYSNQPQHF
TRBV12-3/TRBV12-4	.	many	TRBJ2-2	TGTGCCAGCAGTTTGTCCGGGGCTCGAGGGGAGCTGTTTTTT	CASSLSGARGELFF
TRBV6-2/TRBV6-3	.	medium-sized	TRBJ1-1	TGTGCCAGCAGTTACGTCCAGTGGGGCACTGAAGCTTTCTTT	CASSYVQWGTEAFF
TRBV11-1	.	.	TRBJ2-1	TGTTCCAGCAGCTTAGGTCAGGGAGGTGGAAATGAGCAGTTCTTC	CSSSLGQGGGNEQFF
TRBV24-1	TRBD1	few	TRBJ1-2	TGTGCCACCAGTGACGCAACCGGGACAGGCTATGGCTACACCTTC	CATSDATGTGYGYTF
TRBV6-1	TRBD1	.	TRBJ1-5	TGTGCCAGCAGTGGACAGGGATACAATCAGCCCCAGCATTTT	CASSGQGYNQPQHF
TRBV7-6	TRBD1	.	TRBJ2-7	TGTGCCAGCAGCACATCGGACAGGGGATGGTACGAGCAGTACTTC	CASSTSDRGWYEQYF
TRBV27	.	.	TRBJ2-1	TGTGCCAGCAGTTTGTCCTCTCTCGGGAGTCTTATCGGGCGGTACAATGAGCAGTTCTTC	CASSLSSLGSLIGRYNEQFF
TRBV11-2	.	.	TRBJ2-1	TGTGCCAGCAGCTTAGAGCGGGGTGTTTGGGGTGAGCAGTTCTTC	CASSLERGVWGEQFF
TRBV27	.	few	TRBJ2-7	TGTGCCAGCAGCGAACAGGGATATTCCTACGAGCAGTACTTC	CASSEQGYSYEQYF
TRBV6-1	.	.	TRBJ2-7	TGTGCCAGCATCTCCGGGACACTTGGGGCCGAGCAGTACTTC	CASISGTLGAEQYF
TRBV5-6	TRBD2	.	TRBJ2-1	TGTGCCAGCAGCTTGACAGTAGCGGGATACAATGAGCAGTTCTTC	CASSLTVAGYNEQFF
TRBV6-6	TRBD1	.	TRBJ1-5	TGTGCCAGCAGCCCCGGGACAGGTAATTTTCAGGGCAATCAGCCCCAGCATTTT	CASSPGTGNFQGNQPQHF
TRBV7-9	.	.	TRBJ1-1	TGTGCCAGCAGCTTAGAGACTGAAGCTTTCTTT	CASSLETEAFF
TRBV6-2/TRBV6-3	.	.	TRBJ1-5	TGTGCCAGCAGTCGGGACCTGGTGCAGCCCCAGCATTTT	CASSRDLVQPQHF
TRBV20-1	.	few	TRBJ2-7	TGCAGTGCGAAAAAGGGAGGGGGCAGAGAAGAGCAGTACTTC	CSAKKGGGREEQYF
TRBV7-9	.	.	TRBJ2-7	TGTGCCAGCAGCCCCCCCTGGGTAGTGCAGTACTTC	CASSPPWVVQYF
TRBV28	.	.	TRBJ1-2	TGTGCCAGCAGTTTTCCAGGACTACGCTATGGCTACACCTTC	CASSFPGLRYGYTF
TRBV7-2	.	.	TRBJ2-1	TGTGCCAGCAGCTTGAGCAAGGTTGAGAACAATGAGCAGTTCTTC	CASSLSKVENNEQFF
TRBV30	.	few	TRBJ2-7	TGTGCCTGGAGTGTACACGGGGGCGGGGAGCAGTACTTC	CAWSVHGGGEQYF
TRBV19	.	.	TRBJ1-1	TGTGCCAGTACCCCAGGGACGTTGGGAATCAACACTGAAGCTTTCTTT	CASTPGTLGINTEAFF
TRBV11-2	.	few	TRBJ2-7	TGTGCCAGCAGCTTAACGTTTTCGGGGATCAACGAGCAGTACTTC	CASSLTFSGINEQYF
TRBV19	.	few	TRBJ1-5	TGTGCCAGTAGGGGAGGGGGGACTAGTAATCAGCCCCAGCATTTT	CASRGGGTSNQPQHF
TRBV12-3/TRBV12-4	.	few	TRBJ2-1	TGTGCCAGCGCCCATAATGCGGCCATAGACAATGAGCAGTTCTTC	CASAHNAAIDNEQFF
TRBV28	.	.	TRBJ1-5	TGTGCCAGCAGTTTGACAGCCAGGAACAATCAGCCCCAGCATTTT	CASSLTARNNQPQHF